The present T cell receptor (beta chain) was sequenced within a study of early T cells in non-severe SARS-CoV-2 infection. Across the whole study: The study sequenced bulk RNA from unsorted whole blood, with chains unpaired. Study outcomes and limitations: The matching step, a VDJdb search, favored anti-spike CD8 responses and missed private and CD4 specificities.

A note on this clonotype: As yet, its antigen is unknown.

The V gene end was trimmed by 4 bases and the J gene end by 3 bases; junction bases not matched to a gene: 5. The CDR3 has 15 residues. Germline V gives CDR1 SGHVS, CDR2 FNYEAQ. The protocol attached unique molecular identifiers to individual cDNA molecules. TCRdb independently ran MiXCR on the 5' RACE reads; one entry per CDR3 protein. The data show 60,000 to 75,000 distinct CDR3 sequences, 11% seen once. The V and J genes are TRBV7-6 and TRBJ2-2; 7 bases are a match to TRBD2. Sequencing was performed on whole blood, taken at baseline. This clonotype was sampled from an adult who was a healthcare worker with PCR-confirmed SARS-CoV-2 infection or an uninfected control (not recorded which). In DNA, the CDR3 is TGTGCCAGCAGCTCCGGACTAGATGACACCGGGGAGCTGTTTTTT. Translated, it gives CASSSGLDDTGELFF.